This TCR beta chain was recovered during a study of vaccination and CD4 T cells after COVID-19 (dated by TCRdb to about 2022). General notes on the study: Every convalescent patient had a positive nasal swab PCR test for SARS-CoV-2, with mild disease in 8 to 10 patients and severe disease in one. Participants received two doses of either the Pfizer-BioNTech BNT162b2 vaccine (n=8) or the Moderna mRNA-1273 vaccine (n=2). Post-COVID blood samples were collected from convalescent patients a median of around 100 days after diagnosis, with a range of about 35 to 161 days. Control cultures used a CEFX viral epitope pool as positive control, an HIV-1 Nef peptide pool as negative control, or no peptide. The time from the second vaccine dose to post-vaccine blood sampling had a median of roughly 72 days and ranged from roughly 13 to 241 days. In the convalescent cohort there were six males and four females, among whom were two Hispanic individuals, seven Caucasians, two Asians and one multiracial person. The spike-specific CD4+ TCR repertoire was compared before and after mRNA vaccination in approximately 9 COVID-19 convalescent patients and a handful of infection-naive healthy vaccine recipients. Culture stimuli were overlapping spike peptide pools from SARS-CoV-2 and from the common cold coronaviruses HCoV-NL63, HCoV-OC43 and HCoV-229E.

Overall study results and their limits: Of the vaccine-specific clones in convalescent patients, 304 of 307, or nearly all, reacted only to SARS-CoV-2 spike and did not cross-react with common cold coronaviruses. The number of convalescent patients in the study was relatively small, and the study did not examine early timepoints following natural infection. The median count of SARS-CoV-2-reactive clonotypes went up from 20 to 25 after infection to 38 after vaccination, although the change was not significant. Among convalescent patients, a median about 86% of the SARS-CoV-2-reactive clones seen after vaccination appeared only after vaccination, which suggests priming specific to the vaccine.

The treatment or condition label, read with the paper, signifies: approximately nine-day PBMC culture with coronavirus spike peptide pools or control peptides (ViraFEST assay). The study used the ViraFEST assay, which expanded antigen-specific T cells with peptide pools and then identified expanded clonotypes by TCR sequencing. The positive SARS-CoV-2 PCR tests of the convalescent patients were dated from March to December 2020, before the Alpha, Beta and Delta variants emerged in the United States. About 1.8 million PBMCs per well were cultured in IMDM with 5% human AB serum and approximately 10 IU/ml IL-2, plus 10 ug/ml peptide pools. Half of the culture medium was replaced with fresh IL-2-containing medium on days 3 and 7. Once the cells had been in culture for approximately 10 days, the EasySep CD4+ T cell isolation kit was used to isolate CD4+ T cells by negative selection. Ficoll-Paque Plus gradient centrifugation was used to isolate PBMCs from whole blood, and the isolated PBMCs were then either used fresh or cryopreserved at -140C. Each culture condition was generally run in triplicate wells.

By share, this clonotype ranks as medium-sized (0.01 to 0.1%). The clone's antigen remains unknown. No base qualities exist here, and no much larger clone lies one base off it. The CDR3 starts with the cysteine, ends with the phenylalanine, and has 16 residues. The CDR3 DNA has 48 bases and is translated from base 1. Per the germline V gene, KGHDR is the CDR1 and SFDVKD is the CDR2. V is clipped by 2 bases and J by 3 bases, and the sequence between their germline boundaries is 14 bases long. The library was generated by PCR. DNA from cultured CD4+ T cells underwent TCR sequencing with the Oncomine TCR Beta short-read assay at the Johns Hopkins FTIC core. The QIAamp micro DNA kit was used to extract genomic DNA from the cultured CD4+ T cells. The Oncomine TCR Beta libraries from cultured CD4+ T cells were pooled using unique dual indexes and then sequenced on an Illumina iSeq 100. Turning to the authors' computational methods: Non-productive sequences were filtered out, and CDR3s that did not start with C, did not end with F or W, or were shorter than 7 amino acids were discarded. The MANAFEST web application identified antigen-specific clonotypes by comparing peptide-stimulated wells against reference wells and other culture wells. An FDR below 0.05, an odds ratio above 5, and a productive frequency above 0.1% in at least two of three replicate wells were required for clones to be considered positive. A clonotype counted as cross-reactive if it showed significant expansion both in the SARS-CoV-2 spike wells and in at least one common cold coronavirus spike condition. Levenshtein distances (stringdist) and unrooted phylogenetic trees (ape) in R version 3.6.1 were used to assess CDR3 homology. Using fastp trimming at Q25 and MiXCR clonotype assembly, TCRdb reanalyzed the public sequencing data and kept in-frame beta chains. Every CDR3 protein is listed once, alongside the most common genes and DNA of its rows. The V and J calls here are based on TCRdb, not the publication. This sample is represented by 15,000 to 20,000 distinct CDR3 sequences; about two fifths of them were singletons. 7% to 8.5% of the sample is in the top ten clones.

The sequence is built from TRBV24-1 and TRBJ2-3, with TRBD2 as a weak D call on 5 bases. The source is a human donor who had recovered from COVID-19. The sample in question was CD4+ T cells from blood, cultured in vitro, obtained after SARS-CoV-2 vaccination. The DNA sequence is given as TGTGCCACCAGTGATTCCCTCGGGCTAGCTACAGATACGCAGTATTTT. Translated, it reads CATSDSLGLATDTQYF.